A single sample gave rise to the 20 T cell receptor beta chains below, sequenced in a study of CD8 T cells in ankylosing spondylitis. One entry per CDR3 protein results from TCRdb running MiXCR on the 5' RACE reads. This table has about 280,000 distinct CDR3 sequences, 15% to 20% appearing once. The sample consisted of blood, either unsorted or a sorted T cell fraction (not recorded which). Receptors originate from a male donor with ankylosing spondylitis or in good health (not recorded which).

This clonotype was found a few times. The genes are TRBV5-4 and TRBJ1-1, with 7 bases that match TRBD1. J lost 7 bases, V lost 4 bases, and 4 bases had no gene match. Germline CDR1 reads SGHNT; CDR2 reads YYREEE (reference sequence). CDR3 length equals 12 residues. The chain's CDR3 is CASSIRQGEAFF. CDR3 nucleotides: TGTGCCAGCAGCATTCGACAGGGTGAAGCTTTCTTT. Looking up the rest from reference TRBV5-4 and TRBJ1-1 gives the full variable domain: ETGVTQSPTHLIKTRGQQVTLRCSSQSGHNTVSWYQQALGQGPQFIFQYYREEENGRGNFPPRFSGLQFPNYSSELNVNALELDDSALYLCASSIRQGEAFFGQGTRLTVV.

This clonotype was found many times. The rearrangement joins TRBV29-1 to TRBJ1-1; a weak D match, TRBD1 (5 bases). Germline V gives CDR1 SQVTM, CDR2 ANQGSEA. The length of the CDR3 is 13 residues. Between the trimmed V and J ends, which lost 7 bases and 2 bases, there was a span of 14 bases. The CDR3 is CSAQGQPNTEAFF. The DNA for the CDR3 is TGCAGCGCCCAGGGCCAGCCAAACACTGAAGCTTTCTTT.

This clonotype appeared a few times. This chain connects TRBV7-9 to TRBJ2-3; D unresolved. The CDR3 is made up of 14 amino acids. Deletions cut 0 bases from V and 6 bases from J, with 10 bases between. Germline CDR1 reads SEHNR; CDR2 reads FQNEAQ (reference sequence). CDR3 residues: CASSLAARVDTQYF. In DNA form, the CDR3 reads TGTGCCAGCAGCTTAGCGGCAAGAGTGGATACGCAGTATTTT.

This clonotype has just a few counts. This rearrangement joins TRBV7-8 to TRBJ1-3; D is possibly TRBD1 (5 bases). Trimming cost V 1 base and J 4 bases, with 11 bases left between them. This CDR3 has 15 residues. CDR1 SGHVS and CDR2 FQNEAQ come from the germline V gene. In DNA, the CDR3 is TGTGCCAGCAGCTTAGAAGGTTGGGACGGAAACACCATATATTTT. This translates into CASSLEGWDGNTIYF.

CDR3 DNA sequence: TGTGCCAGCGGGACGACGAACACCGGGGAGCTGTTTTTT. Protein product: CASGTTNTGELFF. The V gene is TRBV12-3 or TRBV12-4, the J gene TRBJ2-2; D may match TRBD1 or TRBD2 (5 bases each). The CDR3 is made up of 13 amino acids. V was clipped by 8 bases and J by 0 bases, with 7 bases between them.

The sample holds many counts of this clonotype. The rearrangement joins TRBV5-6 to TRBJ2-2; 13 bases align to TRBD2. V lost 1 base, J lost 0 bases, and 6 bases stayed unmatched. The CDR3 sequence is 19 residues long. Germline values: CDR1 SGHDT, CDR2 YYEEEE. CDR3 loop: CASSLFTSGGDANTGELFF. The CDR3 DNA sequence: TGTGCCAGCAGCTTGTTTACTAGCGGGGGGGATGCGAACACCGGGGAGCTGTTTTTT. The full variable domain, its missing parts supplied by reference TRBV5-6 and TRBJ2-2, is DAGVTQSPTHLIKTRGQQVTLRCSPKSGHDTVSWYQQALGQGPQFIFQYYEEEERQRGNFPDRFSGHQFPNYSSELNVNALLLGDSALYLCASSLFTSGGDANTGELFFGEGSRLTVL.

The rearrangement links TRBV18 to TRBJ1-2; D may be TRBD1 (5 bases). The germline gives CDR1 KGHSH, CDR2 LQKENI. The CDR3 is made up of 15 amino acids. V was trimmed by 0 bases and J by 6 bases, leaving 14 bases between them. CDR3 sequence reads: CASSPPGGSVDGYTF. CDR3 in DNA: TGTGCCAGCTCACCACCGGGGGGGTCGGTAGATGGCTACACCTTC. The variable domain in full, completed from reference TRBV18 and TRBJ1-2, reads NAGVMQNPRHLVRRRGQEARLRCSPMKGHSHVYWYRQLPEEGLKFMVYLQKENIIDESGMPKERFSAEFPKEGPSILRIQQVVRGDSAAYFCASSPPGGSVDGYTFGSGTRLTVV.

This clonotype was detected only a few times. J is TRBJ1-4 and V is TRBV18, with 11 bases that match TRBD1. The length of the CDR3 is 19 residues. V lost 4 bases to trimming and J lost 0 bases; unmatched junction nucleotides: 10. CDR1 is KGHSH, CDR2 LQKENI, per germline. The CDR3 is CASSRYGQGAVATNEKLFF. For the CDR3, the DNA is TGTGCCAGCTCACGCTATGGACAGGGGGCGGTTGCAACTAATGAAAAACTGTTTTTT.

This clonotype was seen many times. The rearrangement links TRBV7-3 to TRBJ2-2; TRBD1 aligns across 9 bases. Unmatched junction bases numbered 5, after V lost 4 bases and J lost 5 bases. CDR3 length: 15 amino acids. Germline values: CDR1 SGHTA, CDR2 FQGTGA. The CDR3 sequence is CASSSGTGRTGELFF. The CDR3 DNA follows: TGTGCCAGCAGCTCCGGGACAGGGCGAACCGGGGAGCTGTTTTTT.

This clonotype was picked up many times. The V and J genes are TRBV20-1 and TRBJ2-5; D gene ambiguous. The V end was cut by 3 bases, the J end by 2 bases, with 13 bases between. The V gene's germline CDR1 is DFQATT and CDR2 SNEGSKA (reference sequence). The CDR3 runs to 14 residues. The CDR3 DNA is TGCAGTGCTAGGGCTCGAGCGATACAAGAGACCCAGTACTTC. Protein: CSARARAIQETQYF.

The chain carries TRBV12-3 or TRBV12-4 and TRBJ2-1, with 13 bases matching TRBD2. V shed 6 bases and J 14 bases; nucleotides not matched to a gene: 16. CDR3 length: 16 residues. CDR3 sequence (DNA): TGTGCCAGCAGCGACGGGACTAGCGGGATTAAGCGTATGGAGTTCTTC. Translating it yields CASSDGTSGIKRMEFF.

This chain uses TRBV7-3 with TRBJ2-1; 11 bases are a match to TRBD2. There are 16 residues in the CDR3. The V gene end was trimmed by 2 bases and the J gene end by 4 bases; junction bases not matched to a gene: 4. Germline V gene lookup returns CDR1 SGHTA and CDR2 FQGTGA. CDR3 DNA sequence: TGTGCCAGCAGCTTATCTTCTAGCGGGAGGTACAATGAGCAGTTCTTC. This gives the protein CASSLSSSGRYNEQFF.

The V gene is TRBV24-1, the J gene TRBJ2-3; 7 bases map to TRBD2. V lost 3 bases and J lost 1; bases outside the gene matches: 0. Germline V gene lookup returns CDR1 KGHDR and CDR2 SFDVKD. The CDR3 consists of 14 residues. CDR3 residues: CATSDAGGTDTQYF. The CDR3, as DNA: TGTGCCACCAGTGATGCGGGGGGCACAGATACGCAGTATTTT.

This clonotype was observed a handful of times. The chain recombines TRBV15 with TRBJ2-1; the match to TRBD2 covers 12 bases. The CDR3 consists of 17 residues. CDR1 and CDR2 from the germline V gene are LNHNV and YYDKDF (reference sequence). The J segment lost 7 bases and the V segment lost 0 bases, leaving 7 bases of the junction unmatched. CDR3 sequence (DNA): TGTGCCACCAGCAGAGAGGTACTAGCGGGAGGAAGTAATGAGCAGTTCTTC. It yields the protein CATSREVLAGGSNEQFF.

This chain uses TRBV3-1 with TRBJ2-1; 8 bases agree with TRBD2. The length of the CDR3 is 16 residues. V shed 2 bases and J 0 bases; nucleotides not matched to a gene: 3. Germline lookup yields CDR1 LGHDT and CDR2 YNNKEL (reference sequence). The chain's CDR3 is CASSQLGGDSYNEQFF. The CDR3 DNA reads as TGTGCCAGCAGCCAACTCGGGGGGGACTCCTACAATGAGCAGTTCTTC.

This CDR3 reads CASSSNVGPGTGELFF. CDR3 in DNA: TGTGCCAGCAGCTCCAACGTGGGACCGGGCACCGGGGAGCTGTTTTTT. The rearrangement uses TRBV4-2 and TRBJ2-2; D possibly matches TRBD1 or TRBD2 (5 bases each). The V gene's germline CDR1 is LGHNA and CDR2 YNFKEQ. The CDR3 is 16 amino acids. Trimming stripped 5 bases from V and 4 bases from J, with 17 bases between.

V and J are TRBV20-1 and TRBJ2-7; TRBD2 aligns across 9 bases. Germline V gene data show CDR1 as DFQATT and CDR2 as SNEGSKA (reference sequence). The CDR3 is 13 residues long. The J segment lost 7 bases and the V segment lost 0 bases, leaving 4 bases of the junction unmatched. The CDR3 region is CSAREAGGREQYV. The CDR3 DNA follows: TGCAGTGCTAGAGAAGCGGGAGGTCGGGAGCAGTACGTC.

The chain has TRBV13 and TRBJ2-7, with D possibly being TRBD1 (7 bases). Looked up from germline, CDR1 is PRHDT and CDR2 is FYEKMQ (reference sequence). The CDR3 is 13 amino acids. The germline V and J ends were trimmed by 6 bases and 4 bases, with 13 bases remaining between them. For the CDR3, the DNA is TGTGCCAGCAGGGAGACAGGGAGGTACGAGCAGTACGTC. Translating gives CASRETGRYEQYV.

V is TRBV3-1 and J is TRBJ2-1, with unresolved D. The CDR3 is 15 residues long. The germline V and J ends were trimmed by 3 bases and 8 bases, with 17 bases remaining between them. The germline CDR1 and CDR2 sequences are LGHDT and YNNKEL (reference sequence). Written as DNA, the CDR3 is TGTGCCAGCAGCCAGACCCCCGGTAGGTTCGATGAGCAGTTCTTC. This sequence encodes CASSQTPGRFDEQFF.

This clonotype was observed many times. The rearrangement links TRBV6-2 or TRBV6-3 to TRBJ2-1; D gene uncertain. V lost 10 bases and J 4 bases, leaving 17 bases between the germline ends. Germline V gene sequence: CDR1 MNHEY, CDR2 SVGEGT. The CDR3 has 14 amino acids. The chain's CDR3 is CATRKALEYNEQFF. As DNA, the CDR3 is TGTGCCACTCGCAAGGCGCTAGAATACAATGAGCAGTTCTTC.